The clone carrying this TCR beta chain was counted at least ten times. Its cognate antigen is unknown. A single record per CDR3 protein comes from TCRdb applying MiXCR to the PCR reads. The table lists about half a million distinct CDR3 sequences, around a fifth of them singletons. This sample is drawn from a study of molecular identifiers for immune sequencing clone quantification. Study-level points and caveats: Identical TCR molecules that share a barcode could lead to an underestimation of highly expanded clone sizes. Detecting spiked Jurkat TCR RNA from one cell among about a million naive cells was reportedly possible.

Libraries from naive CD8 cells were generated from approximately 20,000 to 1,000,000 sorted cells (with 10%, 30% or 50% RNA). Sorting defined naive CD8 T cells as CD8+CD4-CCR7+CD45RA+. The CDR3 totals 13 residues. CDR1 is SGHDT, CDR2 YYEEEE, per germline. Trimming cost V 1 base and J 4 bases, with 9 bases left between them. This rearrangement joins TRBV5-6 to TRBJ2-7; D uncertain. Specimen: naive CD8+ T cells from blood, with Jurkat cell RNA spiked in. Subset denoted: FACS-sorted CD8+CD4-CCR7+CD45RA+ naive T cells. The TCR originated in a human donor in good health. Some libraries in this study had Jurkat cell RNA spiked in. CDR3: CASSLQDSYEQYF. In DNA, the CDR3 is TGTGCCAGCAGCTTGCAGGATTCGTACGAGCAGTACTTC.